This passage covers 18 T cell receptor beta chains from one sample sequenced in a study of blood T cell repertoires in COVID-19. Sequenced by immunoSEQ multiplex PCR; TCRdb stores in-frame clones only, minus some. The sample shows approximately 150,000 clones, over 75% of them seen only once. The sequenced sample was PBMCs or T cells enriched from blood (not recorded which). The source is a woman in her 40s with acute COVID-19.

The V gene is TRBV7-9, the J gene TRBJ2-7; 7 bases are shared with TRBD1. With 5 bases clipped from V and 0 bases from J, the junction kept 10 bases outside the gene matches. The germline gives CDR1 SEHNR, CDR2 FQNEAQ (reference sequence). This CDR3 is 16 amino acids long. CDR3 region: CASSTPPGQFSYEQYF. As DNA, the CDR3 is TGTGCCAGCAGCACCCCACCGGGACAGTTCTCCTACGAGCAGTACTTC.

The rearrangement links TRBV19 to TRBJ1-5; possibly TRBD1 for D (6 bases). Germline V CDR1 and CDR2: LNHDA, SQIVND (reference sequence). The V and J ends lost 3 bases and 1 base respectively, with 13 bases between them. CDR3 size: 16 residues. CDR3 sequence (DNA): TGTGCCAGTAGTATGGGACGGGACACCAGCAATCAGCCCCAGCATTTT. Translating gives CASSMGRDTSNQPQHF. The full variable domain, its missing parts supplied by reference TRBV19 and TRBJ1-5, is DGGITQSPKYLFRKEGQNVTLSCEQNLNHDAMYWYRQDPGQGLRLIYYSQIVNDFQKGDIAEGYSVSREKKESFPLTVTSAQKNPTAFYLCASSMGRDTSNQPQHFGDGTRLSIL.

The CDR3 loop is CASSLGQGGSLGYTF. The CDR3 region has the DNA TGTGCCAGCAGCTTAGGACAGGGCGGTTCCCTTGGCTACACCTTC. The gene calls are TRBV9 and TRBJ1-2; 8 nucleotides agree with TRBD1. Germline CDR1 SGDLS, CDR2 YYNGEE. Trimming took 4 bases from V and 7 from J; bases not matched to a gene: 12. CDR3 length: 15 amino acids.

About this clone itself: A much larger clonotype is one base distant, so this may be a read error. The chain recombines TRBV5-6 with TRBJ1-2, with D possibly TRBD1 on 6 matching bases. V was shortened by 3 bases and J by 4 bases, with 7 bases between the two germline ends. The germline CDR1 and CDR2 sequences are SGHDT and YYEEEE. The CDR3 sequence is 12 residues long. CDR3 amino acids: CASSSDSYGYTF. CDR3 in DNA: TGTGCCAGCAGCTCGGACAGCTATGGCTACACCTTC.

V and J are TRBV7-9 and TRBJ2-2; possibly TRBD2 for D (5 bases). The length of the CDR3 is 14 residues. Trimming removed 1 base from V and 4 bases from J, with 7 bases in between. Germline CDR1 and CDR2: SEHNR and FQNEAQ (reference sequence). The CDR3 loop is CASSLVAGTGELFF. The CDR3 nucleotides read TGTGCCAGCAGCTTAGTTGCGGGCACCGGGGAGCTGTTTTTT. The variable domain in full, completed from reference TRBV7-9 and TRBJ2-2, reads DTGVSQNPRHKITKRGQNVTFRCDPISEHNRLYWYRQTLGQGPEFLTYFQNEAQLEKSRLLSDRFSAERPKGSFSTLEIQRTEQGDSAMYLCASSLVAGTGELFFGEGSRLTVL.

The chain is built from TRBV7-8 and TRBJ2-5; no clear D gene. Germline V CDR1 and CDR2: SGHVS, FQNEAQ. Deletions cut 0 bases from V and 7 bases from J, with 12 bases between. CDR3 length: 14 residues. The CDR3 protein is CASSLAKSRRTQYF. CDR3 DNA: TGTGCCAGCAGCTTAGCGAAGTCTAGAAGGACCCAGTACTTC. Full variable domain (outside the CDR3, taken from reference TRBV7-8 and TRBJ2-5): GAGVSQSPRYKVAKRGQDVALRCDPISGHVSLFWYQQALGQGPEFLTYFQNEAQLDKSGLPSDRFFAERPEGSVSTLKIQRTQQEDSAVYLCASSLAKSRRTQYFGPGTRLLVL.

In nucleotides, the CDR3 is TGTGCCAGCAGCCAAGGACAGGGGAACTATGGCTACACCTTC. This codes for CASSQGQGNYGYTF. This chain connects TRBV28 to TRBJ1-2, with 9 bases matching TRBD1. V trimming: 6 bases; J trimming: 2 bases; junction bases outside the gene matches: 4. Germline loops: CDR1 MDHEN, CDR2 SYDVKM. The CDR3 is 14 amino acids.

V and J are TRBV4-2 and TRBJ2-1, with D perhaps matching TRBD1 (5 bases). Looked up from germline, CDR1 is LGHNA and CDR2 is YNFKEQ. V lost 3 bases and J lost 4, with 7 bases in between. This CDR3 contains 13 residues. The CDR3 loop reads CASSQGLYNEQFF. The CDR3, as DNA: TGTGCCAGCAGCCAGGGGCTTTACAATGAGCAGTTCTTC.

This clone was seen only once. CDR3 loop: CASSQDTSGRFF. CDR3 coding DNA: TGTGCCAGCAGCCAAGATACCAGCGGTCGGTTCTTC. The chain couples TRBV3-1 (or the pseudogene TRBV3-2) to TRBJ2-1; D is perhaps TRBD2 (5 bases). Germline CDR1 and CDR2: LGHDT and YNNKEL (reference sequence). The CDR3 is 12 residues long. V lost 0 bases and J lost 15, with 12 bases in between.

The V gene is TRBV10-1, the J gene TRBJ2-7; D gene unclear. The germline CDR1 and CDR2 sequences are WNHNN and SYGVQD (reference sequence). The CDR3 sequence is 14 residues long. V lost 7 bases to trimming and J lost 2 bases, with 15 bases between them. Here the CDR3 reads CASTGYSTPYEQYF. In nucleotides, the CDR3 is TGCGCCAGCACAGGATACTCCACTCCCTACGAGCAGTACTTC.

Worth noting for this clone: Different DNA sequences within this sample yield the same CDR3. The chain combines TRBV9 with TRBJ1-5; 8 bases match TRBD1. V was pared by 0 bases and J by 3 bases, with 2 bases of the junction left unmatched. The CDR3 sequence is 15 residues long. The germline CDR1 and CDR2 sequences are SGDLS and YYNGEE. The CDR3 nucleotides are TGTGCCAGCAGCGTAGGGGGACAGGCCAATCAGCCCCAGCATTTT. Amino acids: CASSVGGQANQPQHF.

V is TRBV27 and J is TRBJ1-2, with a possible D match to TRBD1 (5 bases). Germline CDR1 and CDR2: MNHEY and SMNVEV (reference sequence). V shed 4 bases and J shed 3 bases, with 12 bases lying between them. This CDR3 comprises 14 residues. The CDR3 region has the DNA TGTGCCAGCAGTTCACGACAGCAAGACTATGGCTACACCTTC. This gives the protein CASSSRQQDYGYTF.

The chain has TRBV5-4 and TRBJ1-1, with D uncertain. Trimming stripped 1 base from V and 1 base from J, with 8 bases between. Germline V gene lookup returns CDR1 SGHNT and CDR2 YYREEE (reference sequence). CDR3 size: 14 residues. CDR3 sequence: CASSLFAGNTEAFF. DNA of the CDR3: TGTGCCAGCAGCTTGTTTGCAGGGAACACTGAAGCTTTCTTT.

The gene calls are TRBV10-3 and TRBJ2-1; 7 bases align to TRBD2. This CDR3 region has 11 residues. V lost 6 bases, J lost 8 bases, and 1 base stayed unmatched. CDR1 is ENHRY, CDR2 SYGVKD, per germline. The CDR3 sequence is CAIRTSDEQFF. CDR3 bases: TGTGCCATCAGAACTAGCGATGAGCAGTTCTTC.

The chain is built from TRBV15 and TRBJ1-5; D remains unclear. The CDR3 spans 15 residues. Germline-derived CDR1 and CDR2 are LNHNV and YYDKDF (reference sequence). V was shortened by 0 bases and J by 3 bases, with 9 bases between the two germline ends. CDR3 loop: CATSRDVRFNQPQHF. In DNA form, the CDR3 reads TGTGCCACCAGCAGAGATGTCCGGTTCAATCAGCCCCAGCATTTT.

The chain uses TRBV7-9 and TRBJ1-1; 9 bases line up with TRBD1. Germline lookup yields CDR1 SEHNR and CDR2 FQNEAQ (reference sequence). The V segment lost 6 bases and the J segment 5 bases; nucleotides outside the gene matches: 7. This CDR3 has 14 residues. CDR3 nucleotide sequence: TGTGCCAGCAGTACAGGGGGCGCGGGGACTGAAGCTTTCTTT. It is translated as CASSTGGAGTEAFF.

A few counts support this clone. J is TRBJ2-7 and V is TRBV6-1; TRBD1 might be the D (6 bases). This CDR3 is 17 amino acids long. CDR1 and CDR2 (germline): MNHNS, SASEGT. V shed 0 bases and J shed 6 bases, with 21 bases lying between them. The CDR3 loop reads CASSEALFGTRGSEQYF. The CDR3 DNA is TGTGCCAGCAGTGAAGCTCTGTTTGGGACAAGGGGTAGCGAGCAGTACTTC.

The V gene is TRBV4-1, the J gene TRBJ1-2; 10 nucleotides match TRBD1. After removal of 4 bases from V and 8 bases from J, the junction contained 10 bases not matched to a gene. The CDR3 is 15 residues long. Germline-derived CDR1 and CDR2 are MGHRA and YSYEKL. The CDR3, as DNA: TGCGCCAGCAGCCCCCGAGGAGGGACAGGGGACGGCTACACCTTC. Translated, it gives CASSPRGGTGDGYTF.